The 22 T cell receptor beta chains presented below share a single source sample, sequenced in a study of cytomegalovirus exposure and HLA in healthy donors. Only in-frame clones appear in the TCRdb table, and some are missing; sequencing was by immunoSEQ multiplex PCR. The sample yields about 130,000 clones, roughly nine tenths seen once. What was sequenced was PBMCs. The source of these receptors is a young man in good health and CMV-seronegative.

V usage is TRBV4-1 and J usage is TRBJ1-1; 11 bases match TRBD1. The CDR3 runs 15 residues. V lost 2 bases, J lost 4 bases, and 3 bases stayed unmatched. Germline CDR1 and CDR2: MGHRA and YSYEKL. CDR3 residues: CASSQKGTGGTEAFF. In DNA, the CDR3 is TGCGCCAGCAGCCAAAAGGGGACAGGGGGCACTGAAGCTTTCTTT.

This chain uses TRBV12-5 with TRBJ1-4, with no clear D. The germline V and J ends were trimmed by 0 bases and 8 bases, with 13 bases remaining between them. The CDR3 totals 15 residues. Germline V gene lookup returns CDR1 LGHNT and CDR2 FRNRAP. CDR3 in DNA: TGTGCTAGTGGTTTGGTTGGGGAGGGCGAGGAAAAACTGTTTTTT. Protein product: CASGLVGEGEEKLFF.

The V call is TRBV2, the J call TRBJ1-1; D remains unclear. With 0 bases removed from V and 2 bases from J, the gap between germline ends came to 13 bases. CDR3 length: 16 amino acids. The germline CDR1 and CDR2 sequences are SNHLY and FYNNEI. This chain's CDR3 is CASSEALTEINTEAFF. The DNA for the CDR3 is TGTGCCAGCAGTGAAGCGCTTACAGAAATAAACACTGAAGCTTTCTTT. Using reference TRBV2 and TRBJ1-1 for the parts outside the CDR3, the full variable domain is EPEVTQTPSHQVTQMGQEVILRCVPISNHLYFYWYRQILGQKVEFLVSFYNNEISEKSEIFDDQFSVERPDGSNFTLKIRSTKLEDSAMYFCASSEALTEINTEAFFGQGTRLTVV.

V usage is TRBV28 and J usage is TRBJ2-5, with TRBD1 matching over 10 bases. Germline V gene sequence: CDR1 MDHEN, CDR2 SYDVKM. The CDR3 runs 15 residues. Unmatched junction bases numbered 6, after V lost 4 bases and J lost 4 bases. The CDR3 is CASSSPTGGLETQYF. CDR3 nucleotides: TGTGCCAGCAGTTCCCCGACAGGGGGCCTAGAGACCCAGTACTTC.

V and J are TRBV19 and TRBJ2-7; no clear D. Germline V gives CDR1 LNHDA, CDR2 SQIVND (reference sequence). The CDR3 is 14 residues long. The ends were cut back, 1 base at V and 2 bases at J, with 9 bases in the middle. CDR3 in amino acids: CASSIGELTYEQYF. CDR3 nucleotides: TGTGCCAGTAGTATAGGCGAACTTACCTACGAGCAGTACTTC.

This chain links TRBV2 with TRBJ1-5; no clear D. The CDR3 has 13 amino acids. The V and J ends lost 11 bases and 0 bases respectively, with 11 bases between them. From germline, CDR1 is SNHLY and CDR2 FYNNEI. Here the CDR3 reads CAAQDYSNQPQHF. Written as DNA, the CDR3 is TGTGCCGCTCAGGACTATAGCAATCAGCCCCAGCATTTT.

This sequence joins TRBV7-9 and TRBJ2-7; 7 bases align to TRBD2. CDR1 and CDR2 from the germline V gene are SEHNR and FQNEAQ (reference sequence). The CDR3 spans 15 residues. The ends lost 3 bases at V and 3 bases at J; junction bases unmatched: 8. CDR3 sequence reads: CASSFLSSGDYEQYF. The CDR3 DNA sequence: TGTGCCAGCAGCTTTCTTTCTAGCGGAGACTACGAGCAGTACTTC.

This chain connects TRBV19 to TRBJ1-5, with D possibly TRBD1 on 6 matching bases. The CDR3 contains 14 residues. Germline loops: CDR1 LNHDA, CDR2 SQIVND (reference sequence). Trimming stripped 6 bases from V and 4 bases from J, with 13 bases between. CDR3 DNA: TGTGCCAGTAGAGGACAGACCAGGAATCAGCCCCAGCATTTT. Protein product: CASRGQTRNQPQHF.

The CDR3 loop is CASSPAGVDTEAFF. The CDR3 DNA reads TGTGCCAGCAGCCCGGCAGGGGTGGACACTGAAGCTTTCTTT. V is TRBV5-4 and J is TRBJ1-1; perhaps TRBD1 as D (6 bases). Between the trimmed V and J ends, which lost 4 bases and 3 bases, there was a span of 13 bases. The CDR3 runs to 14 residues. The germline CDR1 and CDR2 sequences are SGHNT and YYREEE (reference sequence). Looking up the rest from reference TRBV5-4 and TRBJ1-1 gives the full variable domain: ETGVTQSPTHLIKTRGQQVTLRCSSQSGHNTVSWYQQALGQGPQFIFQYYREEENGRGNFPPRFSGLQFPNYSSELNVNALELDDSALYLCASSPAGVDTEAFFGQGTRLTVV.

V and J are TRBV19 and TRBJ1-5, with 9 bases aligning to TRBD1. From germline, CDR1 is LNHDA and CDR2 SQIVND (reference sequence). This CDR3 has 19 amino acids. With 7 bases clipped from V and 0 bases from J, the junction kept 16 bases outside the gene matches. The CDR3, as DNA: TGTGCCAGTAAAAAAGCGAGGACAGGGGCCAACCTTAGCAATCAGCCCCAGCATTTT. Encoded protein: CASKKARTGANLSNQPQHF.

CDR3 residues: CASSEALATGTEQFF. In DNA, the CDR3 is TGTGCCAGCAGTGAAGCTCTAGCGACAGGGACTGAGCAGTTCTTC. The gene calls are TRBV6-1 and TRBJ2-1; a weak D match, TRBD1 (7 bases). The CDR3 is 15 amino acids. V lost 0 bases and J 9 bases, leaving 15 bases between the germline ends. The V gene's germline CDR1 is MNHNS and CDR2 SASEGT.

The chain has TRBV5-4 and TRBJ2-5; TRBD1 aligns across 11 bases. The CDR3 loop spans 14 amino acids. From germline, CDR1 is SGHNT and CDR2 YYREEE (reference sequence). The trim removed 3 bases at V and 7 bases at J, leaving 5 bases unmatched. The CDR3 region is CASSSQGQGGTQYF. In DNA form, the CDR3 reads TGTGCCAGCAGCTCACAGGGACAGGGGGGGACCCAGTACTTC. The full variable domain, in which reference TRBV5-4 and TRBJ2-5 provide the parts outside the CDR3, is ETGVTQSPTHLIKTRGQQVTLRCSSQSGHNTVSWYQQALGQGPQFIFQYYREEENGRGNFPPRFSGLQFPNYSSELNVNALELDDSALYLCASSSQGQGGTQYFGPGTRLLVL.

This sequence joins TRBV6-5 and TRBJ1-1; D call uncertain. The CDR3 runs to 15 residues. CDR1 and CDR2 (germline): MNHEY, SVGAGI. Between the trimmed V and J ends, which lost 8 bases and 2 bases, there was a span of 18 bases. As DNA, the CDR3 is TGTGCCAGCCTCCCCACCTTTACAGCCAACACTGAAGCTTTCTTT. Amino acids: CASLPTFTANTEAFF.

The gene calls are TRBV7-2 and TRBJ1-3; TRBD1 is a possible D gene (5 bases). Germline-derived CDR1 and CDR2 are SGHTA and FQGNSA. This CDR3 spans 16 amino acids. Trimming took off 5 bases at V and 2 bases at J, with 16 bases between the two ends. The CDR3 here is CASSGQGSVTGNTIYF. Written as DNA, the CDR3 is TGTGCCAGCAGCGGTCAGGGAAGTGTGACTGGAAACACCATATATTTT. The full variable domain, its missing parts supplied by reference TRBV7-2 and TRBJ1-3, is GAGVSQSPSNKVTEKGKDVELRCDPISGHTALYWYRQSLGQGLEFLIYFQGNSAPDKSGLPSDRFSAERTGGSVSTLTIQRTQQEDSAVYLCASSGQGSVTGNTIYFGEGSWLTVV.

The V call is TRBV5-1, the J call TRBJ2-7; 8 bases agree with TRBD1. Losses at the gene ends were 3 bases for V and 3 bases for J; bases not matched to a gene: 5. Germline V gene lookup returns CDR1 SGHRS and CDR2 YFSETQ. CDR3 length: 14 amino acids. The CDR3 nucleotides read TGCGCCAGCAGCTCATATGGACAGGGCTACGAGCAGTACTTC. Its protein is CASSSYGQGYEQYF.

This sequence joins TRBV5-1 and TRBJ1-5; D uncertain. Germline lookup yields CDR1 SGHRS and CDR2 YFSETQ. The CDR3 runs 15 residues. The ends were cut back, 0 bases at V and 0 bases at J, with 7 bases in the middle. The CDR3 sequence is CASSLASGSNQPQHF. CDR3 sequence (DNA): TGCGCCAGCAGCTTGGCCTCAGGTAGCAATCAGCCCCAGCATTTT. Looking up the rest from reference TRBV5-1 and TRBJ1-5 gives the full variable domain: KAGVTQTPRYLIKTRGQQVTLSCSPISGHRSVSWYQQTPGQGLQFLFEYFSETQRNKGNFPGRFSGRQFSNSRSEMNVSTLELGDSALYLCASSLASGSNQPQHFGDGTRLSIL.

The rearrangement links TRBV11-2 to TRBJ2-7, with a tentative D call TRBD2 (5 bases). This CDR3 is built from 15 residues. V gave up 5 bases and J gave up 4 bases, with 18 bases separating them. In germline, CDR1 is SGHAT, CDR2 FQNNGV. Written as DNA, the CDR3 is TGTGCCAGCAGCCTAGGGAGAGGGTGGAGGTACGAGCAGTACTTC. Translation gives CASSLGRGWRYEQYF.

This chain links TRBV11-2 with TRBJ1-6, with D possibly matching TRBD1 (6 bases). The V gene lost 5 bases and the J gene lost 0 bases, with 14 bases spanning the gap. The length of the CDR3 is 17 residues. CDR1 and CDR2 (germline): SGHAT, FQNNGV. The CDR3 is CASSQNRALSYNSPLHF. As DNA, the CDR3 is TGTGCCAGCAGCCAAAACAGGGCCCTCTCCTATAATTCACCCCTCCACTTT.

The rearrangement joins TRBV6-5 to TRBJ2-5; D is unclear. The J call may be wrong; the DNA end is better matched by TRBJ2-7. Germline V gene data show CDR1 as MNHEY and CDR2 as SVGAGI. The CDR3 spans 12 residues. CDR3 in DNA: TGTGCCAGCAGCACAGTGGGCTACGAGCAGTACTTC. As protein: CASSTVGYEQYF.

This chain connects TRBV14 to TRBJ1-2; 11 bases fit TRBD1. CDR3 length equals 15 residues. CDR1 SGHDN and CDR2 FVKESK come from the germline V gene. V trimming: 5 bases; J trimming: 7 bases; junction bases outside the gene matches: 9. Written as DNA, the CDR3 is TGTGCCAGCAGCTTGACTCCGGGACAGGGGGTTGGCTACACCTTC. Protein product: CASSLTPGQGVGYTF.

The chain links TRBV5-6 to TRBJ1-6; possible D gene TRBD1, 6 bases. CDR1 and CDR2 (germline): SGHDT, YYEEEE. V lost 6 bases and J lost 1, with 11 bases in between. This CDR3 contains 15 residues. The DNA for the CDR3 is TGTGCCAGCAATTACAGGGCATCCTATAATTCACCCCTCCACTTT. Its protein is CASNYRASYNSPLHF.

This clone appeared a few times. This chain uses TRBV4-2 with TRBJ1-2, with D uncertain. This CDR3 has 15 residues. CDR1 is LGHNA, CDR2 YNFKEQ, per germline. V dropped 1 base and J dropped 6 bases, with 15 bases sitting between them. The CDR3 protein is CASSQGVLGGNGYTF. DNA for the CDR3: TGTGCCAGCAGCCAAGGGGTTTTAGGAGGGAATGGCTACACCTTC.